One and the same sample provided the 26 T cell receptor beta chains below, sequenced in a study of tumor-infiltrating lymphocytes in oesophageal squamous cell carcinoma. TCRdb recomputed calls from the PCR reads with MiXCR, one row per CDR3 protein. The table lists 18,000 or so distinct CDR3 sequences, just under 40% of them singletons. The sequenced material came from esophageal tumor tissue. These receptors originate from a male donor with esophageal squamous cell carcinoma.

This clonotype was counted ten times or more. This chain uses TRBV6-1 with TRBJ1-2; D gene unclear. Trimming pared 6 bases from V and 1 base from J, leaving 9 bases between. The CDR3 loop spans 13 amino acids. Germline V gene data show CDR1 as MNHNS and CDR2 as SASEGT. The CDR3 DNA reads TGTGCCAGCAGCGGACGGGATAACTATGGCTACACCTTC. Translated, it gives CASSGRDNYGYTF.

This clonotype was counted many times. A single base separates this from a much larger clone, so it may be a read error. The V call is TRBV5-1, the J call TRBJ2-5; TRBD2 is a possible D gene (7 bases). V was pared by 0 bases and J by 11 bases, with 26 bases between. From germline, CDR1 is SGHRS and CDR2 YFSETQ. CDR3 length equals 17 residues. This chain's CDR3 is CASSLVVAGKGDNEQYF. In nucleotides, the CDR3 is TGCGCCAGCAGCTTGGTGGTAGCGGGTAAGGGGGACAATGAGCAGTACTTC.

This clonotype is deemed medium-sized. The chain links TRBV7-3 to TRBJ2-1; 8 bases match TRBD1. The V and J ends lost 5 bases and 3 bases, in that order; junction bases with no gene match: 15. The germline CDR1 and CDR2 sequences are SGHTA and FQGTGA. The CDR3 extends over 18 amino acids. The CDR3 region has the DNA TGTGCCAGCAGCGCCGTTGCCGGGACAGGTATCAACTACAATGAGCAGTTCTTC. This codes for CASSAVAGTGINYNEQFF.

The genes are TRBV7-6 and TRBJ2-6; the D gene is possibly TRBD1 (5 bases). V lost 6 bases to trimming and J lost 15 bases, with 15 bases between them. CDR3 size: 12 residues. CDR1 is SGHVS, CDR2 FNYEAQ, per germline. CDR3 coding DNA: TGTGCCAGCAGAAAGACAGCCACCGACCTGACTTTC. Encoded protein: CASRKTATDLTF.

This chain connects TRBV3-1 to TRBJ2-2, with 9 bases aligning to TRBD1. From germline, CDR1 is LGHDT and CDR2 YNNKEL (reference sequence). J gave up 7 bases and V 2 bases, and 5 bases lay outside the gene matches. CDR3 size: 15 residues. CDR3: CASSQNRGQIGELFF. CDR3 DNA: TGTGCCAGCAGCCAAAACAGGGGGCAAATCGGGGAGCTGTTTTTT. The full variable domain, its missing parts supplied by reference TRBV3-1 and TRBJ2-2, is DTAVSQTPKYLVTQMGNDKSIKCEQNLGHDTMYWYKQDSKKFLKIMFSYNNKELIINETVPNRFSPKSPDKAHLNLHINSLELGDSAVYFCASSQNRGQIGELFFGEGSRLTVL.

In regard to this clonotype: Possible read error: a much larger clone is one base away. The chain couples TRBV5-4 to TRBJ2-5; 12 nucleotides match TRBD2. This CDR3 has 17 residues. The junction had 17 bases not matched to a gene; V was cut back by 3 bases and J by 11 bases. Germline-derived CDR1 and CDR2 are SGHNT and YYREEE (reference sequence). This CDR3 is CASSYPTSGSSYNEQYF. The CDR3 region has the DNA TGTGCCAGCAGCTACCCGACTAGCGGGAGCTCCTACAATGAGCAGTACTTC.

This clonotype was detected a few times. This sequence joins TRBV5-1 and TRBJ2-1, with D uncertain. Trimming removed 0 bases at V and 2 bases at J, with 9 bases between. This CDR3 is built from 15 residues. Germline V gives CDR1 SGHRS, CDR2 YFSETQ. CDR3 residues: CASSLGWETYNEQFF. DNA of the CDR3: TGCGCCAGCAGCTTGGGGTGGGAAACCTACAATGAGCAGTTCTTC.

This clonotype showed up just a few times. The J gene is TRBJ2-1, the V gene TRBV2; TRBD1 matches at 10 bases. V gave up 7 bases and J gave up 3 bases; unmatched junction bases: 3. Germline loops: CDR1 SNHLY, CDR2 FYNNEI. This CDR3 is 14 amino acids long. The CDR3 spells CASTGTGVYNEQFF. DNA of the CDR3: TGTGCCAGCACGGGGACAGGGGTCTACAATGAGCAGTTCTTC.

On this clonotype itself: With a much larger clone just one base away, this may be a read error. The V call is TRBV11-3, the J call TRBJ2-1; possible D gene TRBD1, 6 bases. The J call may be faulty, since TRBJ2-7 better matches the DNA end. The CDR3 has 15 amino acids. Germline loops: CDR1 SGHNT, CDR2 YENEEA. The CDR3 protein is CASRPTGTTYNEQYF. CDR3 bases: TGTGCCAGCAGACCTACGGGGACAACCTACAATGAGCAGTACTTC.

This clonotype occurred a few times. A clone one base away is much larger, so this may be a read error. The chain combines TRBV10-3 with TRBJ2-5; D unclear. V was shortened by 0 bases and J by 11 bases, with 19 bases between the two germline ends. The germline CDR1 and CDR2 sequences are ENHRY and SYGVKD. The CDR3 covers 15 residues. CDR3 in DNA: TGTGCCATCAGTGAGTCGCACAGCAAGGGCAATGAGCAGTACTTC. It yields the protein CAISESHSKGNEQYF.

The J gene is TRBJ2-3, the V gene TRBV19, with D tentatively TRBD2 (6 bases). The end of the DNA aligns better with TRBJ2-7, so the J call may be wrong. The germline CDR1 and CDR2 sequences are LNHDA and SQIVND (reference sequence). The CDR3 covers 15 residues. For the CDR3, the DNA is TGTGCCAGTAGTATAAATTGGGGAGGAGGAAACGAGCAGTACTTC. It translates to CASSINWGGGNEQYF.

As regards this clonotype: Compared with germline, one end of the junction differs, possibly owing to a read error. The chain carries TRBV6-2 or TRBV6-3 and TRBJ2-4; D gene unclear. Germline V lookup: CDR1 MNHEY, CDR2 SVGEGT. There are 15 residues in the CDR3. Here the CDR3 reads CASSYSRSLANIQYF. The CDR3 coding sequence is TGTGCCAGCAGTTATTCCCGAAGCCTGGCGAACATCCAGTACTTC.

A note on this clonotype: Likely a read error: the CDR3 ends without its conserved phenylalanine or tryptophan. The DNA is omitted, as the CDR3 cannot be located on it reliably, and the CDR3 follows TCRdb's listing. CDR3 sequence reads: CASSLGGGGHSYNEQYFGP. The chain is built from TRBV7-6 and TRBJ2-3; the tabulated D call, TRBD1, remains unverified against the DNA. The CDR3 is 19 residues long, ends included. Germline V gene lookup returns CDR1 SGHVS and CDR2 FNYEAQ.

This clonotype occurred many times. This CDR3 reads CASSLGWLAGGHRHEQFF. CDR3 DNA: TGTGCCAGCAGCTTAGGGTGGCTAGCGGGAGGGCACAGGCATGAGCAGTTCTTC. This sequence joins TRBV7-9 and TRBJ2-1; 12 bases fit TRBD2. V trimming: 1 base; J trimming: 8 bases; junction bases outside the gene matches: 12. CDR1 and CDR2 from the germline V gene are SEHNR and FQNEAQ (reference sequence). CDR3 size: 18 residues.

This clonotype is medium-sized. This sequence joins TRBV7-2 and TRBJ2-5; no reliable D call. From germline, CDR1 is SGHTA and CDR2 FQGNSA. The CDR3 extends over 14 amino acids. Deletions cut 1 base from V and 5 bases from J, with 11 bases between. CDR3 amino acids: CASSLGPVGETQYF. The CDR3 region has the DNA TGTGCCAGCAGCTTAGGCCCGGTTGGGGAGACCCAGTACTTC.

This clonotype is medium-sized (0.01 to 0.1%). This sequence joins TRBV12-3 or TRBV12-4 and TRBJ1-5, with D possibly TRBD1 on 6 matching bases. V was shortened by 7 bases and J by 5 bases, with 12 bases between the two germline ends. CDR3 length equals 13 residues. CDR3 DNA: TGTGCCAGCAAGTCGAAGGGGGATCAGCCCCAGCATTTT. It yields the protein CASKSKGDQPQHF.

The chain is built from TRBV6-6 and TRBJ1-1; D call uncertain. The ends were cut back, 0 bases at V and 8 bases at J, with 10 bases in the middle. CDR1 and CDR2 (germline): MNHNY, SVGAGI (reference sequence). The CDR3 extends over 13 amino acids. The CDR3 DNA sequence: TGTGCCAGCAGTTACTCGATGGGTAGGGAAGCTTTCTTT. Its protein is CASSYSMGREAFF.

In regard to this clonotype: The CDR3 carries no conserved terminal phenylalanine or tryptophan, so it likely arises from a read error. The DNA is omitted, as the CDR3 cannot be located on it reliably, and the CDR3 follows TCRdb's listing. This chain connects TRBV10-3 to TRBJ2-1; the table gives TRBD1 as D, unverified against the DNA. Germline CDR1 ENHRY, CDR2 SYGVKD. 17 amino acids form the CDR3, both terminal residues included. The chain's CDR3 is CAISNPGTEIYGYTFGS.

The chain carries TRBV5-1 and TRBJ2-4; TRBD1 matches at 10 bases. The end of the DNA is better explained by TRBJ2-7, so the J call may be wrong. From germline, CDR1 is SGHRS and CDR2 YFSETQ. This CDR3 is built from 15 residues. CDR3 in DNA: TGCGCCAGCACCTATTCCGGGACAGGGGAGCACGAGCAGTACTTC. It encodes CASTYSGTGEHEQYF.

The rearrangement joins TRBV7-6 to TRBJ1-1; D perhaps matches TRBD1 (6 bases). TRBJ2-2 matches the DNA end more closely, so the J call is doubtful. Germline CDR1 SGHVS, CDR2 FNYEAQ. The CDR3 totals 16 residues. The CDR3 nucleotides are TGTGCCAGCAGCCCGGACAGTCGGATCCACACCGGGGAGCTGTTTTTT. Its protein product is CASSPDSRIHTGELFF.

V is TRBV7-9 and J is TRBJ2-4; D not certain. The last part of the DNA fits TRBJ2-7 better; the J call may be wrong. Germline loops: CDR1 SEHNR, CDR2 FQNEAQ (reference sequence). The CDR3 loop spans 12 amino acids. CDR3 bases: TGTGCCAGCAGCTTATACAACTACGAGCAGTACTTC. Encoded protein: CASSLYNYEQYF.

This clonotype occurred many times. The chain recombines TRBV12-3 or TRBV12-4 with TRBJ2-1; a possible D gene is TRBD1 (6 bases). The J call may be incorrect, as the DNA end agrees better with TRBJ2-7. The CDR3 extends over 11 amino acids. The DNA for the CDR3 is TGTGCCAGCACCAGGGGTGGCGAGCAGTACTTC. As protein: CASTRGGEQYF.

Regarding this clonotype: Its ends do not fully match the called genes, so a read error is possible. This chain links TRBV7-9 with TRBJ2-5, with D possibly TRBD1 on 5 matching bases. The CDR3 contains 15 residues. From germline, CDR1 is SEHNR and CDR2 FQNEAQ (reference sequence). The chain's CDR3 is CASSLVRTTYNEQYF. The DNA of the CDR3 is TGTGCTAGCAGCTTAGTAAGGACAACATACAATGAGCAGTACTTC.

This clonotype was counted many times. The V call is TRBV5-4, the J call TRBJ2-5, with a tentative D call TRBD2 (5 bases). CDR1 is SGHNT and CDR2 is YYREEE in the germline V gene (reference sequence). The CDR3 extends over 12 amino acids. This chain's CDR3 is CAEGVDQETQYF. The CDR3 region has the DNA TGTGCAGAGGGAGTGGACCAAGAGACCCAGTACTTC.

In DNA, the CDR3 is TGTGCCATCAGTGCAATCCGGGAGGAGGGATACGAGCAGTACTTC. It specifies CAISAIREEGYEQYF. This chain uses TRBV10-3 with TRBJ2-7, with 7 bases fitting TRBD2. The CDR3 length is 15 residues. The germline gives CDR1 ENHRY, CDR2 SYGVKD. The ends lost 4 bases at V and 4 bases at J; junction bases unmatched: 10.

This clonotype was detected ten times or more. Given a much more abundant clone one base away, this may be a read error. V and J are TRBV12-3 or TRBV12-4 and TRBJ2-7; D ambiguous. The ends were cut back, 7 bases at V and 8 bases at J, with 21 bases in the middle. The CDR3 has 14 residues. The CDR3 DNA is TGTGCCAGCACTCCCAGCTCCGTAACCACCCAGCAGTACTTC. Translating gives CASTPSSVTTQQYF.